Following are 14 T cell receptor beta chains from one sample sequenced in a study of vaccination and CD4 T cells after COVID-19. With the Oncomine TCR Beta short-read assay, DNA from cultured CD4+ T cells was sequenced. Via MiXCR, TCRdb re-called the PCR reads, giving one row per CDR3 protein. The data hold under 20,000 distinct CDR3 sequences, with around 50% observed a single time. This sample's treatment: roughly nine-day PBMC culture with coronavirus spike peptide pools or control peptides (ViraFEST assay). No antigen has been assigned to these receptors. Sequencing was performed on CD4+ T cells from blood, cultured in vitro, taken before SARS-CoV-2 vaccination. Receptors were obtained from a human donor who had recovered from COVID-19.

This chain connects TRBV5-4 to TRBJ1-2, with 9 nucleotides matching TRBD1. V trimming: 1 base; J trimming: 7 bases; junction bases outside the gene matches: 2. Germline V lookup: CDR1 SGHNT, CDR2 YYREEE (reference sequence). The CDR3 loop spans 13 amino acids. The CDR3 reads CASSLTGGRGYTF. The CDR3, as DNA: TGTGCCAGCAGCTTGACAGGGGGCCGTGGCTACACCTTC.

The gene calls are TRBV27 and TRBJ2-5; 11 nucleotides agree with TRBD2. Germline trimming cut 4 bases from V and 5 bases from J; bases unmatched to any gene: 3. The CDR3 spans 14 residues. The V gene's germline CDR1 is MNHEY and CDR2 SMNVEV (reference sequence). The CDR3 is CASSSSGRRETQYF. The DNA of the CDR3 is TGTGCCAGCAGTTCTAGCGGGAGGAGGGAGACCCAGTACTTC.

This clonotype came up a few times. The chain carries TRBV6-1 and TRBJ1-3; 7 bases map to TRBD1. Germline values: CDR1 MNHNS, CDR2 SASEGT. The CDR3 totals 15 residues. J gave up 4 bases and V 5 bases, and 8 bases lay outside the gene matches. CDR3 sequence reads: CASSTNDRDGNTIYF. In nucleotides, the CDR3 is TGTGCCAGCAGTACTAACGACAGGGACGGAAACACCATATATTTT.

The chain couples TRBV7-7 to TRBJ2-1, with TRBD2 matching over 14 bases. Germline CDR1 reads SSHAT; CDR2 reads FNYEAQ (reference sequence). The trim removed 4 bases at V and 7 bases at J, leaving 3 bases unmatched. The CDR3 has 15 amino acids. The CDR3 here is CASSSGLAGVNEQFF. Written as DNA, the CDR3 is TGTGCCAGCAGCTCGGGACTAGCGGGAGTGAATGAGCAGTTCTTC.

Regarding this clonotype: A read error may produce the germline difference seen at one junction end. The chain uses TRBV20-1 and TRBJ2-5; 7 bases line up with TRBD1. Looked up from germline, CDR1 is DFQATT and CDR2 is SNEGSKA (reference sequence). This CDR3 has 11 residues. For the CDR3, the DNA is TGCAGTACCGGGACAGTTGAGACCCAGTGCTTC. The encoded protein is CSTGTVETQCF.

The DNA for the CDR3 is TGTGCCAGCAGCCCGGCGACACAGGAAGAGCAGTACTTC. Amino acid sequence: CASSPATQEEQYF. This chain links TRBV7-9 with TRBJ2-7, with a tentative D call TRBD1 (5 bases). V lost 5 bases, J lost 7 bases, and 15 bases lay in between. The germline gives CDR1 SEHNR, CDR2 FQNEAQ (reference sequence). The CDR3 has 13 amino acids.

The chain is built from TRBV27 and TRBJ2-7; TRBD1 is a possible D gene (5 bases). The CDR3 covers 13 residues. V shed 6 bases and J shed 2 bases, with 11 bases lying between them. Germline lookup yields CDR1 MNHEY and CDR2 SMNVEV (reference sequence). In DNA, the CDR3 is TGTGCCAGCAGCCCTACAGGCCCCTACGAGCAGTACTTC. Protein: CASSPTGPYEQYF.

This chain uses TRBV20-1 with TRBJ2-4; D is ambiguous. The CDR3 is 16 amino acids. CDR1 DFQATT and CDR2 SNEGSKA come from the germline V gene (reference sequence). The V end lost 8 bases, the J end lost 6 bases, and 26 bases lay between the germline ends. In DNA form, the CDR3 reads TGCAGTACCTCCCTGTCGGGCCTCACCCGTCGAAACATTCAGTACTTC. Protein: CSTSLSGLTRRNIQYF.

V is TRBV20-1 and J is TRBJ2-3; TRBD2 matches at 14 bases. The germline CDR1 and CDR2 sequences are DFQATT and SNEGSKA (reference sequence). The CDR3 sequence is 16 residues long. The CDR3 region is CSPPGLAGGPTDTQYF. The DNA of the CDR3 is TGCAGCCCCCCCGGACTAGCGGGAGGCCCCACAGATACGCAGTATTTT.

CDR3 sequence reads: CASSNTGAGELFF. In DNA, the CDR3 is TGTGCCAGTAGTAATACAGGGGCCGGGGAGCTGTTTTTT. The genes are TRBV19 and TRBJ2-2; TRBD1 agrees at 7 bases. Trimming took 4 bases from V and 6 from J; bases not matched to a gene: 2. Germline CDR1 reads LNHDA; CDR2 reads SQIVND (reference sequence). The CDR3 runs 13 residues.

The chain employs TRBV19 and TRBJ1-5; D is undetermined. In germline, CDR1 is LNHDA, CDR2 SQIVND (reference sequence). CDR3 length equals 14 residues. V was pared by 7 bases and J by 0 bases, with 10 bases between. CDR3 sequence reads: CASNGYNSNQPQHF. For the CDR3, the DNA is TGTGCCAGTAATGGGTATAATAGCAATCAGCCCCAGCATTTT.

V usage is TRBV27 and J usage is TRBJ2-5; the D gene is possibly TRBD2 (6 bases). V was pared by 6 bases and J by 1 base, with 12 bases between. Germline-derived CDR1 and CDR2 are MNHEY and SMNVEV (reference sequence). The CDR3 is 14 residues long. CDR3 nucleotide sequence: TGTGCCAGCAGATCGTCGCGGGGCCAAGAGACCCAGTACTTC. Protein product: CASRSSRGQETQYF.

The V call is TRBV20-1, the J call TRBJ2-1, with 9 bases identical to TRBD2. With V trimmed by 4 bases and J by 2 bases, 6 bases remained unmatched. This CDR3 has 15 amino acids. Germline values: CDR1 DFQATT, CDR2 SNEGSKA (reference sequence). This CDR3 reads CSANSGRGAYNEQFF. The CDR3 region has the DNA TGCAGTGCTAATAGCGGGAGAGGCGCCTACAATGAGCAGTTCTTC.

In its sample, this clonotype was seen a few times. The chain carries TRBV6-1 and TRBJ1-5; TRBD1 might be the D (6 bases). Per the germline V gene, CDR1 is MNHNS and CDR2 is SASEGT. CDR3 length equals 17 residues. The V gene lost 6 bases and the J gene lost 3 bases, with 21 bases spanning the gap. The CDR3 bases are TGTGCCAGCAGACCTCGGGGGCAGGGTGGTGACAATCAGCCCCAGCATTTT. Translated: CASRPRGQGGDNQPQHF.